This T cell receptor beta chain was obtained from a study of stem cell transplantation in POMP-related autoinflammatory disease. Study results and caveats: Unique TRB V-J gene pairings were limited in number in patients with PRAID.

The assay was immunoSEQ multiplex PCR, and TCRdb's table has in-frame clones only and misses some. This table has 5,000 or so clones, 92% appearing once. CDR1 is MNHEY and CDR2 is SVGAGI in the germline V gene. The CDR3 sequence is 14 residues long. V dropped 5 bases and J dropped 5; count of bases not matched to a gene: 4. A remark on this clone: Its target is not known.

The source is a human patient with POMP-related autoinflammation and immune dysregulation (PRAID). Certain T cells may be donor cells from the graft. The specimen was CD8+ T cells from PBMCs, collected after stem cell transplantation. The chain joins TRBV6-5 to TRBJ2-7; 12 nucleotides align to TRBD2. This chain's CDR3 is CASSLAGGPNEQYF. DNA for the CDR3: TGTGCCAGCAGTCTAGCGGGAGGGCCGAACGAGCAGTACTTC.